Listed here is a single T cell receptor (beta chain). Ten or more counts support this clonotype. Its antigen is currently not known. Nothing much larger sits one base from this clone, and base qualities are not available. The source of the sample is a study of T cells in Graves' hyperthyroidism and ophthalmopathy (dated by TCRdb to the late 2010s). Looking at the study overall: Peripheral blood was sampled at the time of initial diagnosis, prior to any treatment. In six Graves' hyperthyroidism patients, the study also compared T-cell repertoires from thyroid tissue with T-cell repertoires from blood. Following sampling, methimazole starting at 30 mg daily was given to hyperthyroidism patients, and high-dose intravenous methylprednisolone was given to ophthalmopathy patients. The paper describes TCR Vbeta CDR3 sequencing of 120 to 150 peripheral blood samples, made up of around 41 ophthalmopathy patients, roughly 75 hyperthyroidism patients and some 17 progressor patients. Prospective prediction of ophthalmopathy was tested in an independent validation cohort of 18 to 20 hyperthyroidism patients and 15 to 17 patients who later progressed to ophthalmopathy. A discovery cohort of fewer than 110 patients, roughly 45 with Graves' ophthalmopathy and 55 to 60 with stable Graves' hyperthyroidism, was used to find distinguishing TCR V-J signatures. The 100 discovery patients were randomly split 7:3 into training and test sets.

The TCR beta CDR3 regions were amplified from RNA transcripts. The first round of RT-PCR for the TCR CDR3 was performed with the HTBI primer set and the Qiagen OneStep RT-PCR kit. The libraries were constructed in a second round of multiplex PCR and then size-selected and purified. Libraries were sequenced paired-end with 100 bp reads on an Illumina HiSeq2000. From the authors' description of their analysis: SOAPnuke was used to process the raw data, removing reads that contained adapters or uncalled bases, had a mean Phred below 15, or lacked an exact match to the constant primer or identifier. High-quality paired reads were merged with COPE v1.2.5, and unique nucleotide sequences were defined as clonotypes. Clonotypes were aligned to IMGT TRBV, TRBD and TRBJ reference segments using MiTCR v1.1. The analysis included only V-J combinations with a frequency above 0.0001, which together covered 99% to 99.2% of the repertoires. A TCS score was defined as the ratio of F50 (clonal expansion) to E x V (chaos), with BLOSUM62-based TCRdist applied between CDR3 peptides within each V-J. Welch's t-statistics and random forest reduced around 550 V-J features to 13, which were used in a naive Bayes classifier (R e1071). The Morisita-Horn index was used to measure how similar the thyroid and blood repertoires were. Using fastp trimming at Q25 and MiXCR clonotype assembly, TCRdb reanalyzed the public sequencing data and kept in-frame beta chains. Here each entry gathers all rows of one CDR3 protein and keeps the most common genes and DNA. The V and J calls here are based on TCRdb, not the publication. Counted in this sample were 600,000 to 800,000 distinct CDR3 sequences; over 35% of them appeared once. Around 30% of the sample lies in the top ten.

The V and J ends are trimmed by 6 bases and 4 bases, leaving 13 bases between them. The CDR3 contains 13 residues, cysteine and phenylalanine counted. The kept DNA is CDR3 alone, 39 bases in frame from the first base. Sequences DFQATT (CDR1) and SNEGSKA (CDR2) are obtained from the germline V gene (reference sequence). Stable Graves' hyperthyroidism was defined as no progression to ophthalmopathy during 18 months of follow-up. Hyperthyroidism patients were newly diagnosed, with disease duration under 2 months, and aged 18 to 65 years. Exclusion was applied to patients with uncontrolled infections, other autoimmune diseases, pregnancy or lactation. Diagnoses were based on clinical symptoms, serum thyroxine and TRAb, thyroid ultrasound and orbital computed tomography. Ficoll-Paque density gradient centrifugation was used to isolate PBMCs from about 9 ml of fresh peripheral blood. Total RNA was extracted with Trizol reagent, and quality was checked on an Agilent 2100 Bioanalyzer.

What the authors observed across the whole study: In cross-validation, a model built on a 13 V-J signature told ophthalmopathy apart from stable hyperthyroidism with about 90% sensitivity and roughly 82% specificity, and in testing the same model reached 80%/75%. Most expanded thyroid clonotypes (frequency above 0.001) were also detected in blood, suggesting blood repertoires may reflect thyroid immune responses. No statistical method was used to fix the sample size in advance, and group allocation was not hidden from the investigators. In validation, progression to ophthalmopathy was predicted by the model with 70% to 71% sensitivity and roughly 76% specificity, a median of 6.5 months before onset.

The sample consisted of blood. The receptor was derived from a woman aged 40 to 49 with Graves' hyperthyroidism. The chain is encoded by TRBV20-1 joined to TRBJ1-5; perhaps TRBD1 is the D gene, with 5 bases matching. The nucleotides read TGCAGTGCAGCGTCAGGGTTTAATCAGCCCCAGCATTTT. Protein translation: CSAASGFNQPQHF.